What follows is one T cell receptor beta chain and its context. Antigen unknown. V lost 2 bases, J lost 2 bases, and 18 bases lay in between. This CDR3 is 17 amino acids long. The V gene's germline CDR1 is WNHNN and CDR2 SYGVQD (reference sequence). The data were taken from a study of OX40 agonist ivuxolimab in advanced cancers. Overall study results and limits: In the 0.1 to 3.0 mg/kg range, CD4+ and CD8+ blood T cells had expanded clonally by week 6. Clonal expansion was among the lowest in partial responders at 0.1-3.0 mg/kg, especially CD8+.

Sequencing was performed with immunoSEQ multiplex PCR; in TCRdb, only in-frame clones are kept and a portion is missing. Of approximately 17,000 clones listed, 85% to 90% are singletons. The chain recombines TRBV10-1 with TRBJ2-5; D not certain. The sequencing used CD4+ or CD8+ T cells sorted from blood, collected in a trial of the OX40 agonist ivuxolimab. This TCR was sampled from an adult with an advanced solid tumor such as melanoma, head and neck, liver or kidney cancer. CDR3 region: CASSETGQKLDQETQYF. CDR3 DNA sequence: TGCGCCAGCAGTGAGACGGGTCAGAAGCTTGATCAAGAGACCCAGTACTTC.